This TCR beta chain was identified during a study of T-cell reconstitution after alpha-beta-depleted transplantation in children. Construction of the TCRbeta library involved unique molecular identifiers. One entry per CDR3 protein results from TCRdb running MiXCR on the PCR reads. The table records 98,000 or so distinct CDR3 sequences, 20% to 25% of them present only once. Study outcomes and limitations: From newly produced T cells came most of the T-cell counts and diversity one year after transplant. Several hundred expanded graft clones reportedly were the source of alpha-beta T cells about two months after transplant. In some patients, recipient T cells and intrathymic progenitors surviving conditioning explained high day-60 diversity.

This clonotype was counted many times. What it binds is not known. Germline trimming cut 1 base from V and 2 bases from J; bases unmatched to any gene: 3. In germline, CDR1 is SGHRS, CDR2 YFSETQ. This CDR3 has 14 amino acids. Sequencing was performed on PBMCs, taken before TCRalphabeta/CD19-depleted stem cell transplant. This TCR derives from a boy aged 2-9 years with acute lymphoblastic leukemia, due to receive a stem cell transplant. J is TRBJ2-7 and V is TRBV5-1; TRBD1 agrees at 7 bases. CDR3 DNA sequence: TGCGCCAGCAGCTTGACCGGGACAGCCTACGAGCAGTACTTC. This sequence encodes CASSLTGTAYEQYF.